Listed below are T cell receptor beta chains from one sample, sequenced in a study of blood T cell repertoires in COVID-19. Sequencing was performed with immunoSEQ multiplex PCR; in TCRdb, only in-frame clones are kept and a portion is missing. The sample carries roughly 440,000 clones, approximately 89% recorded once. Source material: peripheral blood. The receptors originated from a woman in her forties or fifties with COVID-19, enrolled during active disease. CDR3s include the opening cysteine and the closing phenylalanine or tryptophan. For some rows the clone size is stated as once, few or many, or as a class when expanded; others skip it.

clone_size | v_call | cdr3_aa
- | TRBV6-5 | CASSSAPSGREDPLHF
- | TRBV12-5 | CASGLVHKEPNYGYTF
- | TRBV6-5 | CASTHSTENTEAFF
- | TRBV6-6 | CASSQTGDTEAFF
- | TRBV28 | CASSFGQDYGYTF
- | TRBV4-1 | CASSPGQGDEQYF
once | TRBV29-1 | CSVRSPSGHNEQFF
- | TRBV7-7 | CASSNPENYEQYF
- | TRBV28 | CASSSRGADIQYF
- | TRBV5-6 | CASSPGATFTDTQYF
- | TRBV3-1/TRBV3-2 | CASSLGGGLLAEAFF
- | TRBV10-3 | CATLGGRSGANVLTF